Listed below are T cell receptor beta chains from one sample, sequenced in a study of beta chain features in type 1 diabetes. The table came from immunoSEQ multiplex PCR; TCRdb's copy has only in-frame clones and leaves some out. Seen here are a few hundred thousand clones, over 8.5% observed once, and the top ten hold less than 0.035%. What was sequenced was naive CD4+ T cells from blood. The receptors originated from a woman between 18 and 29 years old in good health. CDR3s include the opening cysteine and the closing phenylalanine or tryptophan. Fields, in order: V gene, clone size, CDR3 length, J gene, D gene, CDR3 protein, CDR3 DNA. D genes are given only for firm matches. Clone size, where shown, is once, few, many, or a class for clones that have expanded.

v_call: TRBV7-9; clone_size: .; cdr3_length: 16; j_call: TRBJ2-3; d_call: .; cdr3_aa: CASSLVPGVITDTQYF; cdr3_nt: TGTGCCAGCAGCTTAGTGCCAGGGGTCATCACAGATACGCAGTATTTT
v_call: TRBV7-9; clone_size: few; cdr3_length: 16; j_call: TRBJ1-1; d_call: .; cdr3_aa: CASSPTGGAKNTEAFF; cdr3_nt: TGTGCCAGCAGCCCCACGGGGGGGGCGAAGAACACTGAAGCTTTCTTT
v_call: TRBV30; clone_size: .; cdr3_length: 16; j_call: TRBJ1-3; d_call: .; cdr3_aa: CAWSKVWRNSGNTIYF; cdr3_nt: TGTGCCTGGAGTAAAGTCTGGCGGAACTCTGGAAACACCATATATTTT
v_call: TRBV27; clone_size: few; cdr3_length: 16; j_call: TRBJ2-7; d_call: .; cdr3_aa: CASSKISGLSSYEQYF; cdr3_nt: TGTGCCAGCAGTAAGATTAGCGGATTAAGCTCCTACGAGCAGTACTTC
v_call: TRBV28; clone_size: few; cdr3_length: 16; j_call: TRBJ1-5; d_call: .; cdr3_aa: CASRLAGAYSNQPQHF; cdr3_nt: TGTGCCAGCAGATTAGCAGGGGCCTATAGCAATCAGCCCCAGCATTTT
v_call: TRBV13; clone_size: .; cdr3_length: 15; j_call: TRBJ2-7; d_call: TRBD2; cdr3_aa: CASSLGVLAGDEQYF; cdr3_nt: TGTGCCAGCAGCTTAGGCGTCCTAGCGGGAGACGAGCAGTACTTC
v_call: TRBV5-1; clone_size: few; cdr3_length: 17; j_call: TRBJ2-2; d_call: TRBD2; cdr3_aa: CASARLAGGSNTGELFF; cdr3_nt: TGCGCCAGCGCACGCCTAGCGGGAGGCTCGAACACCGGGGAGCTGTTTTTT
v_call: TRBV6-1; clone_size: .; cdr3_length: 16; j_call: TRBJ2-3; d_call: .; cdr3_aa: CASSEVPPGSADTQYF; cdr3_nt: TGTGCCAGCAGTGAAGTCCCCCCGGGTAGTGCAGATACGCAGTATTTT
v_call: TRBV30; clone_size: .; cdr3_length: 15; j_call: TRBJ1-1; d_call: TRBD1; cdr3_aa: CAWSSGTGLNTEAFF; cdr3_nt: TGTGCCTGGAGTTCCGGGACAGGGTTGAACACTGAAGCTTTCTTT
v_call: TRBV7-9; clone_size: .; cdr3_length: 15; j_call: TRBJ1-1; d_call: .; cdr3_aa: CASSLPTRGDTEAFF; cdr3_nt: TGTGCCAGCAGCTTACCGACCCGAGGAGACACTGAAGCTTTCTTT
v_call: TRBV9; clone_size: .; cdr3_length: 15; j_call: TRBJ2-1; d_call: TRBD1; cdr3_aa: CASSVATRGRGEQFF; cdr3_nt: TGTGCCAGCAGCGTAGCTACGAGGGGGCGTGGTGAGCAGTTCTTC
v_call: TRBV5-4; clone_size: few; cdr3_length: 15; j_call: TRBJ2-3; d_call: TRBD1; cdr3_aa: CASSFPTGQADTQYF; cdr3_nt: TGTGCCAGCAGCTTCCCCACAGGACAGGCAGATACGCAGTATTTT
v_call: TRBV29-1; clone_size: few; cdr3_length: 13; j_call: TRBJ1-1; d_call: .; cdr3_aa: CSVTQGGDTEAFF; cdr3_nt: TGCAGCGTGACACAGGGTGGTGACACTGAAGCTTTCTTT
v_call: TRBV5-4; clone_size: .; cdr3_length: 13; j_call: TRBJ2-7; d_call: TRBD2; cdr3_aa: CASSYPAGDEQYF; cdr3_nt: TGTGCCAGCAGCTATCCGGCGGGGGACGAGCAGTACTTC
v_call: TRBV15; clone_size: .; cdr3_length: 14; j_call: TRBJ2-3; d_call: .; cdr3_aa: CATSRSTVTDTQYF; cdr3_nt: TGTGCCACCAGCAGAAGTACAGTTACAGATACGCAGTATTTT